A single sample is the source of the 13 T cell receptor beta chains below, sequenced in a study of cytomegalovirus exposure and HLA in healthy donors. With 60 Vbeta and 13 Jbeta primers, the PCR was carried out. This table comes from immunoSEQ multiplex PCR, and its TCRdb copy is limited to in-frame clones, with some not included. The sample gives about 180,000 clones, over 70% of which show up once; 2.2% is in the top ten. Input material: PBMCs. Every receptor here comes from a woman in her twenties or thirties in good health and CMV-seronegative.

The J gene is TRBJ2-2, the V gene TRBV2, with a weak D call TRBD2 (6 bases). The CDR3 is 15 residues long. Germline V gene data show CDR1 as SNHLY and CDR2 as FYNNEI. V was clipped by 4 bases and J by 3 bases, with 12 bases between them. The CDR3 protein is CASSVAGTDTGELFF. DNA of the CDR3: TGTGCCAGCAGTGTTGCGGGAACGGACACCGGGGAGCTGTTTTTT.

The rearrangement uses TRBV9 and TRBJ2-7; 11 bases match TRBD2. Germline values: CDR1 SGDLS, CDR2 YYNGEE. J gave up 7 bases and V 3 bases, and 9 bases lay outside the gene matches. This CDR3 region has 15 residues. The chain's CDR3 is CASSAPGTSGLEQYF. The DNA of the CDR3 is TGTGCCAGCAGCGCCCCCGGGACTAGCGGCTTAGAGCAGTACTTC.

J is TRBJ1-6 and V is TRBV5-6; 7 bases agree with TRBD1. Germline-derived CDR1 and CDR2 are SGHDT and YYEEEE. Unmatched junction bases numbered 8, after V lost 3 bases and J lost 8 bases. The CDR3 has 15 amino acids. CDR3 coding DNA: TGTGCCAGCAGCTCAGACAGGGCTGGTGATTCACCCCTCCACTTT. This sequence encodes CASSSDRAGDSPLHF. Filled out from reference TRBV5-6 and TRBJ1-6, the complete variable domain reads DAGVTQSPTHLIKTRGQQVTLRCSPKSGHDTVSWYQQALGQGPQFIFQYYEEEERQRGNFPDRFSGHQFPNYSSELNVNALLLGDSALYLCASSSDRAGDSPLHFGNGTRLTVT.

The rearrangement links TRBV28 to TRBJ2-7; D possibly corresponds to TRBD2 (7 bases). Trimming left V 4 bases short and J 5 bases short, with 21 bases between. This CDR3 spans 16 amino acids. Germline CDR1 and CDR2: MDHEN and SYDVKM. CDR3 sequence: CASSSSRAGDRHEQYF. In nucleotides, the CDR3 is TGTGCCAGCAGTTCCTCGCGCGCGGGAGACAGGCACGAGCAGTACTTC.

This clone was detected only a few times. V is TRBV15 and J is TRBJ1-1, with D possibly matching TRBD1 (5 bases). V lost 1 base and J 1 base, leaving 10 bases between the germline ends. Germline loops: CDR1 LNHNV, CDR2 YYDKDF (reference sequence). CDR3 length equals 15 residues. CDR3 protein: CATSRGGGSNTEAFF. CDR3 nucleotide sequence: TGTGCCACCAGCAGAGGGGGGGGGTCGAACACTGAAGCTTTCTTT.

The CDR3 reads CASSYRDRENYGYTF. The CDR3 DNA sequence: TGCGCCAGCAGCTACCGGGACAGGGAAAACTATGGCTACACCTTC. The chain combines TRBV4-1 with TRBJ1-2; 9 nucleotides agree with TRBD1. Trimming at V came to 5 bases and at J to 2 bases, leaving 6 bases not matched to a gene. Germline loops: CDR1 MGHRA, CDR2 YSYEKL. This CDR3 contains 15 residues.

V is TRBV19 and J is TRBJ2-2; TRBD2 matches at 7 bases. Per germline, CDR1 LNHDA and CDR2 SQIVND (reference sequence). CDR3 length equals 15 residues. V was clipped by 6 bases and J by 0 bases; unmatched bases: 4. The CDR3 sequence is CASRPGGANTGELFF. In DNA form, the CDR3 reads TGTGCCAGTAGACCGGGGGGAGCGAACACCGGGGAGCTGTTTTTT.

This sequence joins TRBV13 and TRBJ2-5, with D unclear. There are 13 residues in the CDR3. V was pared by 0 bases and J by 5 bases, with 7 bases between. Germline loops: CDR1 PRHDT, CDR2 FYEKMQ (reference sequence). The CDR3 is CASSLGGRETQYF. CDR3 nucleotide sequence: TGTGCCAGCAGCTTAGGGGGCCGGGAGACCCAGTACTTC.

This chain uses TRBV7-9 with TRBJ2-5, with TRBD1 identical over 9 bases. The J call may be incorrect, as the DNA end agrees better with TRBJ2-7. This CDR3 spans 17 amino acids. Germline CDR1 is SEHNR and CDR2 is FQNEAQ (reference sequence). The CDR3 DNA reads as TGTGCCAGCAGCCCGATGCGAGGCCGGACAGGGGTCTACGAGCAGTACTTC. This gives the protein CASSPMRGRTGVYEQYF.

V usage is TRBV28 and J usage is TRBJ2-1; TRBD2 matches 11 bases. This CDR3 contains 16 residues. CDR1 and CDR2 from the germline V gene are MDHEN and SYDVKM. The V and J ends lost 8 bases and 4 bases, in that order; junction bases with no gene match: 10. CDR3 bases: TGTGCCAGCGGCTTAGCGGGAGGGCCCGGATACAATGAGCAGTTCTTC. Translating it yields CASGLAGGPGYNEQFF.

The CDR3 spells CASSLDWGVGSERNQPQHF. The DNA of the CDR3 is TGTGCCAGCAGCTTAGATTGGGGGGTCGGATCCGAGCGCAATCAGCCCCAGCATTTT. The chain is built from TRBV7-9 and TRBJ1-5, with D tentatively TRBD1 (5 bases). This CDR3 region has 19 residues. Between the trimmed V and J ends, which lost 1 base and 2 bases, there was a span of 21 bases. Germline assignment: CDR1 SEHNR and CDR2 FQNEAQ (reference sequence).

V gene TRBV5-6 combines with J gene TRBJ2-1; tentative D call: TRBD1 (7 bases). V lost 9 bases and J lost 9, with 22 bases in between. CDR3 length equals 14 residues. Germline V gene lookup returns CDR1 SGHDT and CDR2 YYEEEE. DNA for the CDR3: TGTGCCATCCATCCCTGGGGGCGGGACAGTGAGCAGTTCTTC. This sequence encodes CAIHPWGRDSEQFF.

The CDR3 reads CASSPAGGSNEKLFF. The DNA of the CDR3 is TGTGCCAGCTCGCCTGCAGGGGGCTCTAATGAAAAACTGTTTTTT. This chain connects TRBV18 to TRBJ1-4; 8 positions match TRBD1. The CDR3 totals 15 residues. Germline V gene data show CDR1 as KGHSH and CDR2 as LQKENI. Trimming removed 6 bases from V and 3 bases from J; junction bases left unmatched: 6.